These 5 T cell receptor beta chains were all obtained from the same sample, sequenced in a study of cytomegalovirus exposure and HLA in healthy donors. Both 60 Vbeta primers and 13 Jbeta primers went into the PCR. The data were produced by immunoSEQ multiplex PCR, yet TCRdb's version contains in-frame clones alone and is incomplete. This repertoire shows about 190,000 clones, approximately 70% found once; its top ten account for about 3%. Sample: PBMCs. Receptors originate from a woman aged 25 to 39 in good health and CMV-seropositive.

The V call is TRBV28, the J call TRBJ2-2; D gene uncertain. The CDR3 sequence is 13 residues long. Trimming took 5 bases from V and 0 from J, leaving 4 bases between them. Germline V gives CDR1 MDHEN, CDR2 SYDVKM. CDR3 DNA sequence: TGTGCCAGCAGTGACACGAACACCGGGGAGCTGTTTTTT. Translating it yields CASSDTNTGELFF.

This clone was seen more than once but under ten times. CDR3 coding DNA: TGTGCCAGCAGTGAGGCCAGCGGGAGCCCCCATGAGCAGTTCTTC. Translation gives CASSEASGSPHEQFF. The chain combines TRBV6-4 with TRBJ2-1, with 8 bases aligning to TRBD2. The CDR3 is 15 residues long. The germline V gene has CDR1 MRHNA and CDR2 SNTAGT. Trimming at V came to 3 bases and at J to 8 bases, leaving 9 bases not matched to a gene.

V and J are TRBV19 and TRBJ2-3; D uncertain. Trimming removed 5 bases from V and 0 bases from J, with 15 bases in between. Germline CDR1 reads LNHDA; CDR2 reads SQIVND (reference sequence). CDR3 size: 16 residues. CDR3 nucleotides: TGTGCCAGTAGTCCCCCCCCGCTAGGAAGCACAGATACGCAGTATTTT. It is translated as CASSPPPLGSTDTQYF.

The table lists this clone with a few counts. The J gene is TRBJ2-7, the V gene TRBV4-1; possibly TRBD2 for D (5 bases). The CDR3 has 15 residues. Trimming shortened V by 9 bases and J by 4 bases, and 22 bases separated the two germline ends. From germline, CDR1 is MGHRA and CDR2 YSYEKL. This CDR3 reads CASFSKQEAAYEQYF. CDR3 nucleotide sequence: TGCGCCAGTTTTTCCAAGCAGGAGGCGGCATACGAGCAGTACTTC.

Only one count was recorded for this clone. The V and J genes are TRBV14 and TRBJ1-1; D gene ambiguous. Germline V CDR1 and CDR2: SGHDN, FVKESK. V gave up 0 bases and J gave up 3 bases, with 8 bases separating them. The CDR3 spans 14 residues. The CDR3 DNA reads as TGTGCCAGCAGCCAAGAAAGGGAGTACACTGAAGCTTTCTTT. Amino acids: CASSQEREYTEAFF.